The 9 T cell receptor beta chains in this list originate from one sample, sequenced in a study of Ad26.COV2.S vaccination and SARS-CoV-2 variants. Some clones are missing from TCRdb's copy, which holds only in-frame ones; the method was immunoSEQ multiplex PCR. The top ten hold around 2.5% of the sample, which has 450,000 to 550,000 clones, about 88% seen once. Stated treatment: around 19 received Ad26.COV2.S at low or high dose, single or two shots; 5 received placebo; per-sample allocation not given. Vaccine and placebo recipients were sampled on day 63 after the first injection. The material was peripheral blood, obtained in a trial of Ad26.COV2.S vaccine versus placebo. These receptors all stem from a person aged 18-60 years who received the Ad26.COV2.S COVID-19 vaccine or a placebo.

The gene calls are TRBV7-2 and TRBJ2-1; unclear D gene. CDR1 is SGHTA, CDR2 FQGNSA, per germline. Trimming stripped 5 bases from V and 1 base from J, with 9 bases between. The CDR3 loop spans 14 amino acids. The CDR3 DNA sequence: TGTGCCAGCAGCGTACCAACATCCTACAATGAGCAGTTCTTC. Its protein product is CASSVPTSYNEQFF. The variable domain in full, completed from reference TRBV7-2 and TRBJ2-1, reads GAGVSQSPSNKVTEKGKDVELRCDPISGHTALYWYRQSLGQGLEFLIYFQGNSAPDKSGLPSDRFSAERTGGSVSTLTIQRTQQEDSAVYLCASSVPTSYNEQFFGPGTRLTVL.

The rearrangement uses TRBV10-1 and TRBJ2-7; D ambiguous. Trimming removed 6 bases from V and 2 bases from J, with 8 bases in between. The CDR3 sequence is 12 residues long. Per germline, CDR1 WNHNN and CDR2 SYGVQD (reference sequence). In DNA form, the CDR3 reads TGCGCCAGCAGAGGCAGAACCTACGAGCAGTACTTC. This sequence encodes CASRGRTYEQYF.

V gene TRBV6-2 or TRBV6-3 combines with J gene TRBJ1-1; D remains unclear. V lost 0 bases to trimming and J lost 3 bases, with 8 bases between them. There are 14 residues in the CDR3. The germline gives CDR1 MNHEY, CDR2 SVGEGT. The CDR3: CASSYSTPYTEAFF. CDR3 nucleotide sequence: TGTGCCAGCAGTTACTCGACACCTTACACTGAAGCTTTCTTT.

The chain joins TRBV6-6 to TRBJ2-1, with D perhaps matching TRBD1 (6 bases). The CDR3 has 19 amino acids. Germline V lookup: CDR1 MNHNY, CDR2 SVGAGI (reference sequence). Trimming stripped 5 bases from V and 0 bases from J, with 23 bases between. The DNA for the CDR3 is TGTGCCAGCAGTCCTCCCTTATTGCACAGGGAGAGCTCCTACAATGAGCAGTTCTTC. Protein sequence: CASSPPLLHRESSYNEQFF.

The chain joins TRBV28 to TRBJ2-2; D is possibly TRBD1 (6 bases). V was cut by 5 bases and J by 0 bases, with 13 bases left in between. The CDR3 is made up of 16 amino acids. The germline V gene has CDR1 MDHEN and CDR2 SYDVKM. The CDR3 protein is CASSPPDRTNTGELFF. In DNA form, the CDR3 reads TGTGCCAGCAGTCCACCCGACAGGACGAACACCGGGGAGCTGTTTTTT.

The chain links TRBV7-9 to TRBJ2-1; D perhaps matches TRBD2 (6 bases). Trimming left V 4 bases short and J 4 bases short, with 23 bases between. The germline V gene has CDR1 SEHNR and CDR2 FQNEAQ (reference sequence). The length of the CDR3 is 18 residues. CDR3: CASSSRPVRLVSYNEQFF. CDR3 in DNA: TGTGCCAGCAGCTCCCGGCCGGTTAGACTAGTATCGTACAATGAGCAGTTCTTC.

The chain links TRBV5-1 to TRBJ2-2; TRBD2 aligns across 7 bases. The V and J ends lost 0 bases and 1 base, in that order; junction bases with no gene match: 6. The CDR3 extends over 17 amino acids. Germline-derived CDR1 and CDR2 are SGHRS and YFSETQ. CDR3 bases: TGCGCCAGCAGCTTGGCGGCCCTAGCGGTGAACACCGGGGAGCTGTTTTTT. Protein product: CASSLAALAVNTGELFF.

This chain joins TRBV11-2 and TRBJ2-7, with D possibly matching TRBD2 (6 bases). The CDR3 has 14 amino acids. V lost 1 base to trimming and J lost 3 bases, with 10 bases between them. CDR1 SGHAT and CDR2 FQNNGV come from the germline V gene. CDR3 protein: CASSLAGVRYEQYF. The DNA for the CDR3 is TGTGCCAGCAGCTTAGCGGGGGTCCGCTACGAGCAGTACTTC.

The CDR3: CASSLGDLEQYF. As DNA, the CDR3 is TGTGCCAGCAGCTTAGGGGATCTCGAGCAGTACTTC. The rearrangement uses TRBV7-9 and TRBJ2-7; D ambiguous. This CDR3 has 12 residues. CDR1 SEHNR and CDR2 FQNEAQ come from the germline V gene (reference sequence). Trimming took 1 base from V and 6 from J, leaving 7 bases between them.